The following is a TCR beta chain sequence with its context. Relapses following autologous stem cell transplantation were seen in all patients, with brentuximab vedotin exposure varying. The table came from immunoSEQ multiplex PCR; TCRdb's copy has only in-frame clones and leaves some out. Of just over 60,000 clones in the sample, around 89% were seen once. The record originates from a study of PD-1 blockade in classical Hodgkin lymphoma. The source of this sequence is a human donor with classical Hodgkin lymphoma. This sample comprised peripheral blood mononuclear cells (PBMCs), obtained at baseline.

CDR3 bases: TGTGCCAGCAGTCCGGCCCTCCCGGAGTGGGGAGGGGGCTACACCTTC. Its protein is CASSPALPEWGGGYTF. This chain connects TRBV2 to TRBJ1-2; the D is unclear. Germline CDR1 reads SNHLY; CDR2 reads FYNNEI. The CDR3 runs to 16 residues. V was shortened by 5 bases and J by 8 bases, with 24 bases between the two germline ends.